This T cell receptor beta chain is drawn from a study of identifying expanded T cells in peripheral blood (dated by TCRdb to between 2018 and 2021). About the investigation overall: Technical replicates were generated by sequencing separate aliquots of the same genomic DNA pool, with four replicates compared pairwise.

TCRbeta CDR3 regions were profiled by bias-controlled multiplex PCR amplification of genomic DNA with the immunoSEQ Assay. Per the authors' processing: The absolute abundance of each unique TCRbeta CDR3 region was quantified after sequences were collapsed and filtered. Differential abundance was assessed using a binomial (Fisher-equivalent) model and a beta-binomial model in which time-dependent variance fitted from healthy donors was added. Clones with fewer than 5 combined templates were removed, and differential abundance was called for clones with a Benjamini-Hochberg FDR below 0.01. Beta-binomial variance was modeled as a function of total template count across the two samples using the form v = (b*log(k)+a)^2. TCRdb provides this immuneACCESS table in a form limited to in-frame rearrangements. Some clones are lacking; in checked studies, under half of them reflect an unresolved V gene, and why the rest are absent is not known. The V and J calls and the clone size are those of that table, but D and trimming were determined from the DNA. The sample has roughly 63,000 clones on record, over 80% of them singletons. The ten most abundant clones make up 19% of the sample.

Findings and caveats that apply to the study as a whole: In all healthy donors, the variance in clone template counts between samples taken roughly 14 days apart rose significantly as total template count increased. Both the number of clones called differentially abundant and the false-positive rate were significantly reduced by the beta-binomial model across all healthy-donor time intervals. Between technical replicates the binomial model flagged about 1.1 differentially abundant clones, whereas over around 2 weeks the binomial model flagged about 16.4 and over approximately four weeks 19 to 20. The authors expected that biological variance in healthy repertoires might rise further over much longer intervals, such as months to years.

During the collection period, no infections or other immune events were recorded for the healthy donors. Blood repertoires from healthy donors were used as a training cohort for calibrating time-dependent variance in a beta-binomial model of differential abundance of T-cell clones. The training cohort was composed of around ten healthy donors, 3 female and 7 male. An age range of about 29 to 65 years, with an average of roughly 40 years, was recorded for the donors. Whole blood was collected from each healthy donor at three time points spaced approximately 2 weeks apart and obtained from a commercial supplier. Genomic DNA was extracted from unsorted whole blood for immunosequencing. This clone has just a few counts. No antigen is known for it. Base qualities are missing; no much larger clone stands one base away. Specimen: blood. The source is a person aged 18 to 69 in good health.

For the CDR3, the sequence is CASLYPGTANYGYTF. The bases read TGTGCCAGCCTATACCCCGGGACGGCGAACTATGGCTACACCTTC. Here the chain combines TRBV19 and TRBJ1-2; TRBD1 might be the D gene, on 5 matching bases. CDR1 and CDR2, looked up from the germline V gene (reference sequence), are LNHDA and SQIVND. The CDR3, cysteine through phenylalanine, is 15 amino acids long. Only CDR3 DNA is held: 45 bases, read in frame from base 1. V sheds 9 bases and J sheds 2 bases, leaving 19 bases between their ends.